This entry describes one T cell receptor (beta chain). This specimen comes from a study of blood T cell repertoires in COVID-19. Overall study context: Material from acute and convalescent COVID-19 was sourced from the United States, Italy and Spain.

Germline CDR1 reads SQVTM; CDR2 reads ANQGSEA. CDR3 size: 16 residues. The V gene end was trimmed by 1 base and the J gene end by 1 base; junction bases not matched to a gene: 5. TCRdb's table, derived via immunoSEQ multiplex PCR, lists solely in-frame clones and lacks some. The sample yields about 150,000 clones, 75% to 85% seen once. The receptor comes from a man aged 60 to 75 with acute or convalescent COVID-19. Material: peripheral blood. The V and J genes are TRBV29-1 and TRBJ2-3; the match to TRBD2 covers 10 bases. The CDR3 sequence: CSVEGERGGRTDTQYF. CDR3 DNA: TGCAGCGTTGAAGGGGAGCGGGGGGGCCGCACAGATACGCAGTATTTT.